This T cell receptor beta chain originates from a study of T cells in Graves' hyperthyroidism and ophthalmopathy. Amplified regions were TCR beta CDR3 sequences from RNA transcripts. The HTBI primer set drove a first-round RT-PCR of the TCR CDR3. MiXCR, run by TCRdb on the multiplex PCR reads, gives a single entry per CDR3 protein. This table has hundreds of thousands of distinct CDR3 sequences, more than 15% appearing once. Ten or more counts support this clonotype. The sample comprised blood. The TCR originated in a woman aged 18-29 years with Graves' hyperthyroidism.

In DNA form, the CDR3 reads TGCAGTGCTGGGACTAGCGGGAGTACCCAGACCCAGTACTTC. Translating gives CSAGTSGSTQTQYF. The chain joins TRBV20-1 to TRBJ2-5; 14 bases match TRBD2. The CDR3 contains 14 residues. Losses at the gene ends were 5 bases for V and 6 bases for J; bases not matched to a gene: 5. CDR1 DFQATT and CDR2 SNEGSKA come from the germline V gene (reference sequence).